These 27 T cell receptor beta chains were all obtained from the same sample, sequenced in a study of cytomegalovirus exposure and HLA in healthy donors. The PCR used 60 Vbeta and 13 Jbeta primers. Here immunoSEQ multiplex PCR was the method, and the copy in TCRdb shows in-frame clones only, minus some. This sample has 150,000 to 200,000 clones; about 80% occur once, and the top ten carry approximately 2.5%. Sample: PBMCs. Receptors were obtained from a man aged 55-75 years in good health and CMV-seronegative.

This chain links TRBV5-1 with TRBJ2-5; no clear D. The better agreement between TRBJ2-7 and the DNA end casts doubt on the J call. Germline V lookup: CDR1 SGHRS, CDR2 YFSETQ. This CDR3 contains 14 residues. The CDR3 DNA reads TGCGCCAGCAGCTTGCAGGATCCCTCCTACGAGCAGTACTTC. The encoded protein is CASSLQDPSYEQYF.

The chain employs TRBV7-9 and TRBJ2-1; a possible D gene is TRBD2 (5 bases). Trimming cost V 0 bases and J 2 bases, with 8 bases left between them. CDR1 is SEHNR, CDR2 FQNEAQ, per germline (reference sequence). The CDR3 extends over 15 amino acids. CDR3 in DNA: TGTGCCAGCAGCTTAGCTAGCGCCGCCTACAATGAGCAGTTCTTC. This encodes CASSLASAAYNEQFF.

This clone was detected only once. This chain connects TRBV10-2 to TRBJ2-3; TRBD1 is a possible D gene (5 bases). Germline V CDR1 and CDR2: WSHSY, SAAADI. Trimming stripped 0 bases from V and 2 bases from J, with 9 bases between. The length of the CDR3 is 15 residues. CDR3 protein: CASSESPTVTDTQYF. The DNA of the CDR3 is TGCGCCAGCAGTGAGTCCCCGACAGTCACAGATACGCAGTATTTT.

V and J are TRBV6-1 and TRBJ1-4; D might be TRBD1 (5 bases). V was trimmed by 4 bases and J by 4 bases, leaving 13 bases between them. The CDR3 length is 15 residues. The germline V gene has CDR1 MNHNS and CDR2 SASEGT. CDR3 nucleotides: TGTGCCAGCAGTGGCGGAGGGGCCAATAATGAAAAACTGTTTTTT. Amino acid sequence: CASSGGGANNEKLFF.

This chain uses TRBV5-1 with TRBJ2-1; TRBD2 is a possible D gene (6 bases). V was trimmed by 7 bases and J by 4 bases, leaving 15 bases between them. Germline CDR1 SGHRS, CDR2 YFSETQ. This CDR3 contains 14 residues. CDR3 DNA sequence: TGCGCCAGCTTTGGGGGGTTCCCATACAATGAGCAGTTCTTC. It is translated as CASFGGFPYNEQFF.

The J gene is TRBJ2-7, the V gene TRBV7-3; D possibly corresponds to TRBD1 (6 bases). V shed 5 bases and J shed 3 bases, with 11 bases lying between them. Germline values: CDR1 SGHTA, CDR2 FQGTGA. CDR3 length: 13 amino acids. The CDR3 coding sequence is TGTGCCAGCAGCAGGGACAAGAACTACGAGCAGTACTTC. Encoded protein: CASSRDKNYEQYF.

The chain links TRBV19 to TRBJ1-1, with 8 bases aligning to TRBD1. CDR1 and CDR2 (germline): LNHDA, SQIVND (reference sequence). The CDR3 consists of 12 residues. After removal of 4 bases from V and 10 bases from J, the junction contained 5 bases not matched to a gene. In DNA form, the CDR3 reads TGTGCCAGTAGTACCATAACAGGGGGAGCTTTCTTT. This codes for CASSTITGGAFF.

As DNA, the CDR3 is TGTGCCAGCAGCCTATACAGGGGGTATAGCAATCAGCCCCAGCATTTT. Its translation is CASSLYRGYSNQPQHF. The rearrangement links TRBV27 to TRBJ1-5, with 8 bases aligning to TRBD1. CDR1 is MNHEY, CDR2 SMNVEV, per germline (reference sequence). Trimming cost V 6 bases and J 0 bases; bases outside gene matches: 7. This CDR3 region has 16 residues.

The V gene is TRBV6-4, the J gene TRBJ2-1, with a tentative D call TRBD1 (6 bases). The CDR3 has 14 amino acids. V gave up 8 bases and J gave up 5 bases, with 16 bases separating them. Germline V lookup: CDR1 MRHNA, CDR2 SNTAGT. For the CDR3, the DNA is TGTGCCAGCCGTCTGGTGGCAGGGGACAATGAGCAGTTCTTC. This sequence encodes CASRLVAGDNEQFF.

The V gene is TRBV5-8, the J gene TRBJ2-5, with TRBD1 matching over 8 bases. The last part of the DNA fits TRBJ2-7 better; the J call may be wrong. The CDR3 has 14 residues. Germline V gene sequence: CDR1 SGHTS, CDR2 YDEGEE. The CDR3 bases are TGTGCCAGCAGCTTTCAGGGGGCGGTGAACGAGCAGTACTTC. Translated, it gives CASSFQGAVNEQYF.

This clone was detected only a few times. The chain links TRBV4-1 to TRBJ2-1, with TRBD2 identical over 13 bases. Germline V lookup: CDR1 MGHRA, CDR2 YSYEKL. The J segment lost 7 bases and the V segment lost 4 bases, leaving 4 bases of the junction unmatched. The CDR3 runs 15 residues. The CDR3 DNA reads TGCGCCAGCAGCCCTACTAGCGGGAGGGATAATGAGCAGTTCTTC. It encodes CASSPTSGRDNEQFF.

The chain joins TRBV27 to TRBJ2-7, with 7 bases identical to TRBD2. V shed 7 bases, J shed 0 bases, and the junction held 15 bases outside the gene matches. CDR1 and CDR2 (germline): MNHEY, SMNVEV (reference sequence). The CDR3 consists of 17 residues. Written as DNA, the CDR3 is TGTGCCAGCATCCCTCATTTTCGTGGCGGGAGCTCCTACGAGCAGTACTTC. Translated, it gives CASIPHFRGGSSYEQYF.

V gene TRBV6-6 combines with J gene TRBJ2-5; D perhaps matches TRBD1 (5 bases). The CDR3 sequence is 13 residues long. Germline V gene sequence: CDR1 MNHNY, CDR2 SVGAGI (reference sequence). V dropped 9 bases and J dropped 5 bases, with 16 bases sitting between them. The CDR3 spells CASSVRVGETQYF. CDR3 DNA: TGTGCCAGTTCAGTCAGGGTAGGGGAGACCCAGTACTTC.

The genes are TRBV19 and TRBJ1-2, with 8 bases identical to TRBD1. In germline, CDR1 is LNHDA, CDR2 SQIVND (reference sequence). This CDR3 contains 12 residues. V shed 10 bases, J shed 8 bases, and the junction held 9 bases outside the gene matches. CDR3 nucleotides: TGTGCCACCTCCACGACAGGGGCCGGCTACACCTTC. This translates into CATSTTGAGYTF.

J is TRBJ2-2 and V is TRBV6-6; perhaps TRBD1 as D (6 bases). V shed 6 bases and J shed 7 bases, with 15 bases lying between them. Germline V gives CDR1 MNHNY, CDR2 SVGAGI (reference sequence). This CDR3 is built from 14 residues. The CDR3 DNA reads as TGTGCCAGCAGCCTACAGGGATATGGCGGGGAGCTGTTTTTT. It specifies CASSLQGYGGELFF.

This clone was observed a single time. This chain links TRBV5-1 with TRBJ1-3; D gene uncertain. With 0 bases removed from V and 2 bases from J, the gap between germline ends came to 6 bases. This CDR3 contains 14 residues. Germline values: CDR1 SGHRS, CDR2 YFSETQ. The CDR3 region is CASSLDSPGNTIYF. Written as DNA, the CDR3 is TGCGCCAGCAGCTTGGACAGCCCTGGAAACACCATATATTTT.

V usage is TRBV28 and J usage is TRBJ2-7, with 7 bases matching TRBD1. This CDR3 region has 15 residues. Germline CDR1 is MDHEN and CDR2 is SYDVKM. J lost 1 base, V lost 3 bases, and 6 bases had no gene match. The CDR3 DNA follows: TGTGCCAGCAGTTTTGACAGGGTACGGTCCTACGAGCAGTACTTC. Translation: CASSFDRVRSYEQYF.

The DNA of the CDR3 is TGTGCCAGCAGCCCCGGACAGAGAATGAATGAGCAGTTCTTC. Amino acid sequence: CASSPGQRMNEQFF. The chain is built from TRBV6-1 and TRBJ2-1, with D maybe TRBD1 (6 bases). The V end was cut by 6 bases, the J end by 7 bases, with 16 bases between. The CDR3 sequence is 14 residues long. Germline assignment: CDR1 MNHNS and CDR2 SASEGT.

The chain joins TRBV29-1 to TRBJ1-1, with D possibly matching TRBD1 (6 bases). The V end was cut by 6 bases, the J end by 2 bases, with 16 bases between. The germline V gene has CDR1 SQVTM and CDR2 ANQGSEA. This CDR3 contains 14 residues. The CDR3 region has the DNA TGCAGCGTAAAAAGACAGGCCACTAACACTGAAGCTTTCTTT. Protein product: CSVKRQATNTEAFF.

The chain couples TRBV19 to TRBJ1-1; maybe TRBD1 (5 bases). There are 15 residues in the CDR3. Germline-derived CDR1 and CDR2 are LNHDA and SQIVND (reference sequence). Trimming shortened V by 6 bases and J by 4 bases, and 18 bases separated the two germline ends. The CDR3 DNA follows: TGTGCCAGTAGCCCCCTGGGGGGGATCCCCACTGAAGCTTTCTTT. Its translation is CASSPLGGIPTEAFF.

Concerning this clone itself: The junction and the germline gene differ at one end; a read error may be behind it. This chain uses TRBV7-7 with TRBJ2-2; 8 bases align to TRBD2. Germline V gene data show CDR1 as SSHAT and CDR2 as FNYEAQ (reference sequence). The CDR3 is 16 residues long. CDR3 nucleotide sequence: TGTGCTAGCAGCTTAGTTCCAGCGGGGGCATCCGGGGAGCTGTTTTTT. Its protein is CASSLVPAGASGELFF.

The V call is TRBV11-3, the J call TRBJ2-2; tentatively, D is TRBD1 (6 bases). Germline V gives CDR1 SGHNT, CDR2 YENEEA. CDR3 length equals 14 residues. Trimming removed 4 bases at V and 6 bases at J, with 12 bases between. In DNA, the CDR3 is TGTGCCAGCAGCTCAACGCGGACAGCCGGGGAGCTGTTTTTT. This translates into CASSSTRTAGELFF.

The chain employs TRBV6-5 and TRBJ2-7, with D perhaps TRBD1 (6 bases). V lost 8 bases to trimming and J lost 2 bases, with 10 bases between them. CDR1 MNHEY and CDR2 SVGAGI come from the germline V gene. The CDR3 is 12 residues long. The CDR3 spells CASGQGTYEQYF. CDR3 nucleotide sequence: TGTGCCAGCGGCCAGGGGACCTACGAGCAGTACTTC.

The V and J genes are TRBV2 and TRBJ2-3; D perhaps matches TRBD2 (6 bases). Germline V lookup: CDR1 SNHLY, CDR2 FYNNEI. V lost 5 bases and J lost 6, with 24 bases in between. The CDR3 loop spans 17 amino acids. The CDR3 reads CASSPTRSGLRGDTQYF. In nucleotides, the CDR3 is TGTGCCAGCAGTCCTACTCGCAGCGGGTTACGCGGGGATACGCAGTATTTT. Complete variable domain (other parts from reference TRBV2 and TRBJ2-3): EPEVTQTPSHQVTQMGQEVILRCVPISNHLYFYWYRQILGQKVEFLVSFYNNEISEKSEIFDDQFSVERPDGSNFTLKIRSTKLEDSAMYFCASSPTRSGLRGDTQYFGPGTRLTVL.

V is TRBV6-5 and J is TRBJ2-5, with TRBD1 identical over 9 bases. The J call is in doubt because the DNA end fits TRBJ2-7 better. This CDR3 has 14 amino acids. Germline assignment: CDR1 MNHEY and CDR2 SVGAGI. CDR3 residues: CASSDRDRDREQYF. For the CDR3, the DNA is TGTGCCAGCAGTGACCGGGACAGGGATCGCGAGCAGTACTTC.

The chain links TRBV19 to TRBJ2-5; possible D gene TRBD1, 5 bases. The CDR3 spans 14 residues. Germline values: CDR1 LNHDA, CDR2 SQIVND (reference sequence). Trimming took 4 bases from V and 6 from J, leaving 15 bases between them. CDR3 in amino acids: CASSTGPVGQTQYF. CDR3 sequence (DNA): TGTGCCAGTAGTACGGGCCCCGTGGGGCAGACCCAGTACTTC.

The CDR3 protein is CASSWTGYSNQPQHF. DNA of the CDR3: TGTGCCAGTAGTTGGACAGGATATAGCAATCAGCCCCAGCATTTT. The chain employs TRBV19 and TRBJ1-5; 7 bases match TRBD1. Germline trimming cut 5 bases from V and 0 bases from J; bases unmatched to any gene: 4. CDR1 LNHDA and CDR2 SQIVND come from the germline V gene (reference sequence). The length of the CDR3 is 15 residues.